The clone carrying this T cell receptor beta chain has a single count. Its antigen is unknown. The data belong to a study of blood T cells in healthy people across ages. The study, taken as a whole, reports: Naive CD4+ cell counts and diversity both ran higher in long-lived than in aged donors.

A J-beta primer mix and a sample-barcoded 5' primer were used in a second PCR of about 7 to 11 cycles. MiXCR, run by TCRdb on the 5' RACE reads, gives a single entry per CDR3 protein. The sample has about 1,600,000 distinct CDR3 sequences, about 40% seen once. V lost 4 bases and J lost 2; bases outside the gene matches: 4. The CDR3 totals 15 residues. The germline CDR1 and CDR2 sequences are MRHNA and SNTAGT. The draw of peripheral blood yielded ten milliliters from each donor. Sequencing used blood. The V gene is TRBV6-4, the J gene TRBJ2-1; 8 positions match TRBD2. The sequence came from a woman between 18 and 29 years old in good health. CDR3 coding DNA: TGTGCCAGCAGTGTCGTAGCGGGAACCTACAATGAGCAGTTCTTC. It yields the protein CASSVVAGTYNEQFF.